These T cell receptor beta chains were read from a single sample in a study of blood T cell repertoires in COVID-19. The assay was immunoSEQ multiplex PCR, and TCRdb's table has in-frame clones only and misses some. The table lists under 350,000 clones, 80% to 95% of them singletons. Specimen: peripheral blood. The receptors were gathered from a woman in her twenties or thirties with COVID-19, enrolled during active disease. The CDR3 runs from the conserved cysteine through the conserved F or W. D genes are given only for firm matches. Size tells how often a clone was seen (once, few, many) or the class of an expanded clone, and some rows leave it out.

CDR3 protein: CATSRASGNTIYF; CDR3 DNA: TGTGCCACCAGCAGAGCGTCTGGAAACACCATATATTTT; J gene: TRBJ1-3; D gene: .; clone size: .; V gene: TRBV15
CDR3 protein: CATSDYRGEQYF; CDR3 DNA: TGTGCCACCAGTGATTACAGGGGCGAGCAGTACTTC; J gene: TRBJ2-7; D gene: TRBD1; clone size: .; V gene: TRBV24-1
CDR3 protein: CASSPRELGQGALAGNTIYF; CDR3 DNA: TGTGCCAGCAGTCCACGCGAGCTGGGACAGGGGGCGTTGGCTGGAAACACCATATATTTT; J gene: TRBJ1-3; D gene: TRBD1; clone size: .; V gene: TRBV4-2
CDR3 protein: CATQPAGGYNEQFF; CDR3 DNA: TGTGCCACCCAACCAGCGGGGGGGTACAATGAGCAGTTCTTC; J gene: TRBJ2-1; D gene: TRBD2; clone size: .; V gene: TRBV15
CDR3 protein: CASSSGAPGDGYTF; CDR3 DNA: TGCGCCAGCAGCTCAGGGGCGCCCGGAGATGGCTACACCTTC; J gene: TRBJ1-2; D gene: .; clone size: .; V gene: TRBV5-1
CDR3 protein: CASSSGASGNTIYF; CDR3 DNA: TGTGCCAGCAGCTCGGGTGCCTCTGGAAACACCATATATTTT; J gene: TRBJ1-3; D gene: .; clone size: .; V gene: TRBV13
CDR3 protein: CASTMGGEDTQYF; CDR3 DNA: TGTGCCAGTACCATGGGGGGGGAAGATACGCAGTATTTT; J gene: TRBJ2-3; D gene: TRBD2; clone size: .; V gene: TRBV19
CDR3 protein: CASSIGTGDQPQHF; CDR3 DNA: TGCGCCAGCAGCATCGGGACAGGTGATCAGCCCCAGCATTTT; J gene: TRBJ1-5; D gene: TRBD1; clone size: .; V gene: TRBV5-1
CDR3 protein: CASSLASGRTDTQYF; CDR3 DNA: TGTGCCAGCAGCTTAGCTAGCGGGAGAACAGATACGCAGTATTTT; J gene: TRBJ2-3; D gene: TRBD2; clone size: .; V gene: TRBV7-2
CDR3 protein: CASSLAGTAYEQYF; CDR3 DNA: TGCGCCAGCAGCTTGGCCGGGACAGCCTACGAGCAGTACTTC; J gene: TRBJ2-7; D gene: TRBD1; clone size: .; V gene: TRBV5-1
CDR3 protein: CASSQDRGTGVIGETQYF; CDR3 DNA: TGCGCCAGCAGCCAAGATCGGGGGACAGGGGTAATCGGAGAGACCCAGTACTTC; J gene: TRBJ2-5; D gene: TRBD1; clone size: .; V gene: TRBV4-1
CDR3 protein: CASSEGLAGIDTQYF; CDR3 DNA: TGTGCCAGCAGTGAGGGACTAGCGGGGATAGATACGCAGTATTTT; J gene: TRBJ2-3; D gene: TRBD2; clone size: .; V gene: TRBV6-2/TRBV6-3
CDR3 protein: CAWSVDRGNEKLFF; CDR3 DNA: TGTGCCTGGAGTGTAGACAGGGGAAATGAAAAACTGTTTTTT; J gene: TRBJ1-4; D gene: TRBD1; clone size: .; V gene: TRBV30
CDR3 protein: CASRTQGAGGEKLFF; CDR3 DNA: TGTGCCAGCAGAACACAGGGGGCAGGAGGTGAAAAACTGTTTTTT; J gene: TRBJ1-4; D gene: TRBD1; clone size: .; V gene: TRBV11-2
CDR3 protein: CASSEPGQGRETQYF; CDR3 DNA: TGCGCCAGCAGTGAGCCCGGACAGGGGAGGGAGACCCAGTACTTC; J gene: TRBJ2-5; D gene: TRBD1; clone size: .; V gene: TRBV10-1
CDR3 protein: CASSSSGSSGNTIYF; CDR3 DNA: TGTGCCAGCAGCTCCAGCGGTAGCTCTGGAAACACCATATATTTT; J gene: TRBJ1-3; D gene: .; clone size: .; V gene: TRBV11-3
CDR3 protein: CASSPIQMDSDRVGEAFF; CDR3 DNA: TGTGCCAGCAGCCCGATCCAGATGGACAGTGATCGAGTTGGTGAAGCTTTCTTT; J gene: TRBJ1-1; D gene: .; clone size: .; V gene: TRBV7-4
CDR3 protein: CASSLTGAYNEQFF; CDR3 DNA: TGTGCCAGCAGCCTTACGGGAGCGTACAATGAGCAGTTCTTC; J gene: TRBJ2-1; D gene: .; clone size: .; V gene: TRBV9
CDR3 protein: CASSLVNRGVEAFF; CDR3 DNA: TGTGCCAGCAGCTTGGTTAACAGGGGCGTTGAAGCTTTCTTT; J gene: TRBJ1-1; D gene: TRBD1; clone size: .; V gene: TRBV5-4
CDR3 protein: CASRPNLAARYEQYF; CDR3 DNA: TGTGCCAGCAGGCCAAATTTAGCGGCCAGATACGAGCAGTACTTC; J gene: TRBJ2-7; D gene: .; clone size: few; V gene: TRBV27
CDR3 protein: CASSPGVGRPTEAFF; CDR3 DNA: TGTGCCAGCAGCCCCGGGGTAGGGCGGCCCACTGAAGCTTTCTTT; J gene: TRBJ1-1; D gene: .; clone size: .; V gene: TRBV5-4
CDR3 protein: CASSIGGSAGELFF; CDR3 DNA: TGTGCCAGTAGTATAGGAGGGTCCGCCGGGGAGCTGTTTTTT; J gene: TRBJ2-2; D gene: .; clone size: .; V gene: TRBV19
CDR3 protein: CASSFRGQPQHF; CDR3 DNA: TGTGCCAGCAGTTTCCGAGGACAGCCCCAGCATTTT; J gene: TRBJ1-5; D gene: .; clone size: .; V gene: TRBV27
CDR3 protein: CASSPTPGLAFHEQFF; CDR3 DNA: TGTGCCAGCAGCCCTACACCGGGACTAGCCTTCCATGAGCAGTTCTTC; J gene: TRBJ2-1; D gene: TRBD2; clone size: .; V gene: TRBV7-6
CDR3 protein: CASSANSPGLAGINEQFF; CDR3 DNA: TGTGCCAGCTCAGCGAACAGCCCGGGACTAGCGGGAATCAATGAGCAGTTCTTC; J gene: TRBJ2-1; D gene: TRBD2; clone size: .; V gene: TRBV18
CDR3 protein: CASRDSNSPLHF; CDR3 DNA: TGCGCCAGCAGGGACAGCAATTCACCCCTCCACTTT; J gene: TRBJ1-6; D gene: .; clone size: .; V gene: TRBV5-1
CDR3 protein: CASSPGRGQPQHF; CDR3 DNA: TGCGCCAGCAGCCCTGGCCGGGGACAGCCCCAGCATTTT; J gene: TRBJ1-5; D gene: .; clone size: .; V gene: TRBV4-3
CDR3 protein: CASSGTGINQPQHF; CDR3 DNA: TGTGCCAGCAGTGGAACAGGGATTAATCAGCCCCAGCATTTT; J gene: TRBJ1-5; D gene: .; clone size: .; V gene: TRBV25-1
CDR3 protein: CASSFSRTVGTAFF; CDR3 DNA: TGTGCCAGCAGTTTTAGTAGGACAGTGGGGACGGCTTTCTTT; J gene: TRBJ1-1; D gene: .; clone size: .; V gene: TRBV28
CDR3 protein: CASSPLGLNTGELFF; CDR3 DNA: TGTGCCAGCAGTCCTCTTGGGCTGAACACCGGGGAGCTGTTTTTT; J gene: TRBJ2-2; D gene: .; clone size: .; V gene: TRBV28
CDR3 protein: CASSPQGGGYTF; CDR3 DNA: TGCGCCAGCAGCCCCCAGGGGGGAGGCTACACCTTC; J gene: TRBJ1-2; D gene: TRBD1; clone size: .; V gene: TRBV5-1
CDR3 protein: CASATGASGSTDTQYF; CDR3 DNA: TGCGCCAGCGCCACCGGGGCTAGCGGGAGCACAGATACGCAGTATTTT; J gene: TRBJ2-3; D gene: TRBD2; clone size: once; V gene: TRBV4-3
CDR3 protein: CAWSPGLVSYEQYF; CDR3 DNA: TGTGCCTGGAGTCCAGGACTAGTCTCCTACGAGCAGTACTTC; J gene: TRBJ2-7; D gene: TRBD2; clone size: once; V gene: TRBV30
CDR3 protein: CASSETNTYEQYF; CDR3 DNA: TGCGCCAGCAGCGAGACTAACACCTACGAGCAGTACTTC; J gene: TRBJ2-7; D gene: .; clone size: .; V gene: TRBV5-1
CDR3 protein: CASSHQLAGAGGPDTQYF; CDR3 DNA: TGTGCCAGCAGCCACCAACTAGCGGGAGCGGGGGGCCCAGATACGCAGTATTTT; J gene: TRBJ2-3; D gene: TRBD2; clone size: .; V gene: TRBV3-1/TRBV3-2
CDR3 protein: CATSEAGTGDNQPQHF; CDR3 DNA: TGTGCCACCAGTGAGGCAGGGACAGGGGATAATCAGCCCCAGCATTTT; J gene: TRBJ1-5; D gene: TRBD1; clone size: .; V gene: TRBV24-1
CDR3 protein: CAISESMRTRNTEAFF; CDR3 DNA: TGTGCCATCAGTGAGTCGATGCGGACACGGAACACTGAAGCTTTCTTT; J gene: TRBJ1-1; D gene: .; clone size: .; V gene: TRBV10-3
CDR3 protein: CASSLALAGNNEQFF; CDR3 DNA: TGCGCCAGCAGCTTGGCACTAGCGGGAAACAATGAGCAGTTCTTC; J gene: TRBJ2-1; D gene: TRBD2; clone size: .; V gene: TRBV5-1
CDR3 protein: CASSEETGFEAFF; CDR3 DNA: TGTGCCAGCAGTGAAGAAACAGGGTTTGAAGCTTTCTTT; J gene: TRBJ1-1; D gene: .; clone size: .; V gene: TRBV2
CDR3 protein: CASSYPGGKRTQHF; CDR3 DNA: TGTGCCAGCAGTTACCCGGGGGGGAAGCGAACCCAGCATTTT; J gene: TRBJ1-5; D gene: .; clone size: .; V gene: TRBV6-2/TRBV6-3
CDR3 protein: CASSQAGTSVSGELFF; CDR3 DNA: TGTGCCAGCAGCCAGGCCGGGACTAGCGTCTCCGGGGAGCTGTTTTTT; J gene: TRBJ2-2; D gene: TRBD2; clone size: .; V gene: TRBV3-1/TRBV3-2
CDR3 protein: CASRRAGPNYGYTF; CDR3 DNA: TGTGCCAGCCGAAGGGCAGGGCCTAACTATGGCTACACCTTC; J gene: TRBJ1-2; D gene: .; clone size: .; V gene: TRBV9
CDR3 protein: CASSVGGTGEETQYF; CDR3 DNA: TGTGCCAGCAGCGTAGGAGGGACAGGGGAAGAGACCCAGTACTTC; J gene: TRBJ2-5; D gene: TRBD1; clone size: .; V gene: TRBV9
CDR3 protein: CASSLGQHSSYNSPLHF; CDR3 DNA: TGTGCCAGCAGCTTAGGACAGCACAGCTCCTATAATTCACCCCTCCACTTT; J gene: TRBJ1-6; D gene: .; clone size: .; V gene: TRBV11-2
CDR3 protein: CASSFSGSGDTQYF; CDR3 DNA: TGTGCCAGCAGCTTTAGCGGGAGTGGCGATACGCAGTATTTT; J gene: TRBJ2-3; D gene: TRBD2; clone size: .; V gene: TRBV3-1/TRBV3-2
CDR3 protein: CASSLEPGVEQYF; CDR3 DNA: TGTGCCAGCAGCCTAGAACCAGGCGTAGAGCAGTACTTC; J gene: TRBJ2-7; D gene: .; clone size: .; V gene: TRBV11-3
CDR3 protein: CASSRETGNTIYF; CDR3 DNA: TGTGCCAGCAGTCGCGAGACTGGAAACACCATATATTTT; J gene: TRBJ1-3; D gene: .; clone size: .; V gene: TRBV6-1
CDR3 protein: CASSRRQESYNEQFF; CDR3 DNA: TGTGCCAGCAGCCGCAGACAGGAGAGCTACAATGAGCAGTTCTTC; J gene: TRBJ2-1; D gene: .; clone size: .; V gene: TRBV6-4
CDR3 protein: CASSFTGGNYGYTF; CDR3 DNA: TGTGCCAGCAGCTTTACAGGGGGCAACTATGGCTACACCTTC; J gene: TRBJ1-2; D gene: TRBD1; clone size: .; V gene: TRBV6-2/TRBV6-3
CDR3 protein: CASNSQTGGQETQYF; CDR3 DNA: TGTGCCAGTAACTCTCAGACAGGGGGCCAAGAGACCCAGTACTTC; J gene: TRBJ2-5; D gene: TRBD1; clone size: .; V gene: TRBV2
CDR3 protein: CASKTSGRTGELFF; CDR3 DNA: TGCGCCAGCAAGACTAGCGGGAGGACCGGGGAGCTGTTTTTT; J gene: TRBJ2-2; D gene: TRBD2; clone size: .; V gene: TRBV5-1
CDR3 protein: CASSPLTGAYEQYF; CDR3 DNA: TGTGCCAGCAGTCCCCTAACAGGGGCCTACGAGCAGTACTTC; J gene: TRBJ2-7; D gene: TRBD1; clone size: once; V gene: TRBV27
CDR3 protein: CASSQDRGSGRAYDNEQFF; CDR3 DNA: TGTGCCAGCAGCCAAGATCGGGGTAGCGGGAGGGCTTACGACAATGAGCAGTTCTTC; J gene: TRBJ2-1; D gene: TRBD2; clone size: .; V gene: TRBV4-2
CDR3 protein: CASSESDRRNSPLHF; CDR3 DNA: TGTGCCAGCAGTGAGTCCGACAGAAGAAATTCACCCCTCCACTTT; J gene: TRBJ1-6; D gene: .; clone size: .; V gene: TRBV6-1
CDR3 protein: CASSQGFVDRVYSNQPQHF; CDR3 DNA: TGCGCCAGCAGCCAAGGGTTTGTGGACAGGGTTTATAGCAATCAGCCCCAGCATTTT; J gene: TRBJ1-5; D gene: TRBD1; clone size: once; V gene: TRBV4-3
CDR3 protein: CASTGGNSGNTIYF; CDR3 DNA: TGTGCCAGCACCGGGGGAAATTCTGGAAACACCATATATTTT; J gene: TRBJ1-3; D gene: .; clone size: .; V gene: TRBV2